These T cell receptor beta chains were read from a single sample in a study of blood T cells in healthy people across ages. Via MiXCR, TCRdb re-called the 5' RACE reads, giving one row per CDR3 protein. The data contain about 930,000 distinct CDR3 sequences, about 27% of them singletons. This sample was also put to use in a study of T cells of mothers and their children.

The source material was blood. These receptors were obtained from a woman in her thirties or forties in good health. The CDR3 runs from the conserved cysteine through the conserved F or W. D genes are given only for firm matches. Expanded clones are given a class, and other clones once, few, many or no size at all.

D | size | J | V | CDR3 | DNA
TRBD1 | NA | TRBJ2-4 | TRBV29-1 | CSGRDRASREQYF | TGCAGCGGACGGGACAGGGCGAGTCGTGAGCAGTACTTC
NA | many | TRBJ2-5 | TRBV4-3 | CASSHSLGRGDETQYF | TGCGCCAGCAGCCACTCCCTCGGAAGGGGGGACGAGACCCAGTACTTC
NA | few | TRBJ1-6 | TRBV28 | CASSEGEGYNSPLHF | TGTGCCAGCAGTGAAGGGGAAGGCTATAATTCACCCCTCCACTTT
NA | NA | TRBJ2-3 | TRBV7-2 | CASSSSSTSTDTQYF | TGTGCCAGCAGCTCCTCTTCCACTAGCACAGATACGCAGTATTTT
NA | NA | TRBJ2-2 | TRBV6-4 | CASRDLEEDTGELLF | TGTGCCAGCAGGGACTTGGAGGAGGACACCGGGGAGCTGCTTTTT
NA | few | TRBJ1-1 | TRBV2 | CASSEAGNIEAFF | TGTGCCAGCAGTGAAGCCGGAAATATTGAAGCTTTCTTT
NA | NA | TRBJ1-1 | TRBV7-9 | CASSLNDKGGNF | TGTGCCAGCAGCTTGAACGACAAGGGGGGTAACTTT
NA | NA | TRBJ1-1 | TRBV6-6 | CASSYSNDRNRNTEAFF | TGTGCCAGCAGTTACTCCAACGATAGAAATCGGAACACTGAAGCTTTCTTT
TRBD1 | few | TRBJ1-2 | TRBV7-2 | CASSLRDRDFRGYTF | TGTGCCAGCAGCTTAAGGGACAGGGACTTTCGTGGCTACACCTTC
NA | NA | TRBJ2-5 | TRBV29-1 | CSVGYLQETQYF | TGCAGCGTTGGCTACCTTCAAGAGACCCAGTACTTC
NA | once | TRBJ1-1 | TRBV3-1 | CASKGASNTEAFF | TGTGCCAGCAAAGGGGCGTCGAACACTGAAGCTTTCTTT
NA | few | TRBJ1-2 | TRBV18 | CASSPVPGDSIYGYTF | TGTGCCAGCTCACCAGTACCAGGGGATAGCATCTATGGCTACACCTTC
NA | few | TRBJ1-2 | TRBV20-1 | CSAPKTNAAYGYTF | TGCAGTGCGCCGAAAACGAACGCGGCTTATGGCTACACCTTC
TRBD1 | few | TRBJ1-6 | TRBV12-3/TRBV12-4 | CASRGGLDRGSPPLHF | TGTGCCAGCAGGGGGGGCCTAGACAGGGGCAGCCCACCCCTCCACTTT
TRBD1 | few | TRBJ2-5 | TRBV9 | CASSVGQGEGETQYF | TGTGCCAGCAGCGTAGGGCAGGGGGAAGGAGAGACCCAGTACTTC
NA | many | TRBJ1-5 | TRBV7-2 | CASSSMKGNQPQHF | TGTGCCAGCAGCTCAATGAAGGGCAATCAGCCCCAGCATTTT
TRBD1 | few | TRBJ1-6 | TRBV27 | CASSFGSTGAHSPLHF | TGTGCCAGCAGTTTCGGCAGTACAGGGGCACATTCACCCCTCCACTTT
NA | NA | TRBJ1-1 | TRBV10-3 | CAIRGMGTNTEAFF | TGTGCCATCAGGGGAATGGGGACGAACACTGAAGCTTTCTTT
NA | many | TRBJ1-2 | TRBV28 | CASSFLTSGYGYTF | TGTGCCAGCAGTTTCTTAACGTCCGGCTATGGCTACACCTTC
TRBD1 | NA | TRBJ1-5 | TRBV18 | CASSGAGGKQPQHF | TGTGCCAGCTCAGGGGCAGGGGGCAAGCAGCCCCAGCATTTT
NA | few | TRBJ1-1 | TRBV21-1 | CASSKVRLQGSTEAFF | TGTGCCAGCAGCAAAGTCCGGCTCCAAGGGAGCACTGAAGCTTTCTTT
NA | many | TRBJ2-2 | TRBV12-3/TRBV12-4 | CAIQRGARNTGELFF | TGTGCCATACAACGGGGGGCACGGAACACCGGGGAGCTGTTTTTT
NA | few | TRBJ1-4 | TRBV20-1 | CSARIAGADEKLFF | TGCAGTGCCCGTATAGCGGGGGCGGATGAAAAACTGTTTTTT
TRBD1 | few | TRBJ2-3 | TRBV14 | CASSHGQGVAQYF | TGTGCCAGCAGTCATGGACAGGGAGTTGCGCAGTATTTT
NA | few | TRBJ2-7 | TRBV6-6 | CASTSRLDEQYF | TGTGCCAGCACCTCTAGACTAGACGAGCAGTACTTC
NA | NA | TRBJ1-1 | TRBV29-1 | CSVEGVNTEAFF | TGCAGCGTTGAAGGTGTTAACACTGAAGCTTTCTTT
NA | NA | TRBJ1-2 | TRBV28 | CASSLGTRADSGYGYTF | TGTGCCAGCAGTTTAGGTACTCGGGCCGACTCAGGATATGGCTACACCTTC
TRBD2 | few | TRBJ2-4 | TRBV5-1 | CASSLSPGREGAKNIQYF | TGCGCCAGCAGCTTGAGTCCCGGCAGGGAGGGGGCCAAAAACATTCAGTACTTC
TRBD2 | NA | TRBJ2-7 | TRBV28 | CASSSLAIIAYEQYF | TGTGCCAGCAGCTCACTAGCGATAATTGCCTACGAGCAGTACTTC
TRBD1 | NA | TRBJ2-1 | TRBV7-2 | CASSSRGTGRLNQFF | TGTGCCAGCAGCTCGAGGGGGACAGGTCGGCTGAATCAGTTCTTC
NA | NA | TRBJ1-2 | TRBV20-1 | CSASSETATWGYTF | TGCAGTGCTAGTTCGGAGACAGCCACCTGGGGCTACACCTTC
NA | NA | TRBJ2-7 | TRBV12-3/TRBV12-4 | CASSLSVGAGSSYEQYF | TGTGCCAGCAGTTTAAGTGTGGGGGCAGGATCATCCTACGAGCAGTACTTC
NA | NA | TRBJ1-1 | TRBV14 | CASSQPGYTEAFF | TGTGCCAGCAGCCAACCTGGTTACACTGAAGCTTTCTTT
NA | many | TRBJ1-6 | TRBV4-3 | CASSQDKTNSPLHF | TGCGCCAGCAGCCAAGATAAGACTAATTCACCCCTCCACTTT
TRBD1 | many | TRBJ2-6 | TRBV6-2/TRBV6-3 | CASSRDSAGANVLTF | TGTGCCAGCAGTCGGGACAGCGCTGGGGCCAACGTCCTGACTTTC
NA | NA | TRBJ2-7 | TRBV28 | CASSFWQDNRSEQYF | TGTGCCAGCAGTTTTTGGCAGGATAATAGGAGCGAGCAGTACTTC
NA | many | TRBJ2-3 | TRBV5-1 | CASGATDTQYF | TGCGCCAGCGGAGCCACAGATACGCAGTATTTT
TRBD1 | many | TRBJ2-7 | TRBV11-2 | CASSLRDSLSYEQYF | TGTGCCAGCAGCTTACGGGACAGCCTCTCCTACGAGCAGTACTTC
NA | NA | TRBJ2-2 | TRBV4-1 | CASSQDFNTGELFF | TGCGCCAGCAGCCAAGATTTTAACACCGGGGAGCTGTTTTTT
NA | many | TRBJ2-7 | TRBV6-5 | CASSSTQGQGPEQYF | TGTGCCAGCAGTTCAACCCAGGGCCAGGGCCCCGAGCAGTACTTC
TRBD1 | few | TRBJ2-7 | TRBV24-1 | CATSDPGDSYEQYF | TGTGCCACCAGTGACCCCGGGGACAGCTACGAGCAGTACTTC
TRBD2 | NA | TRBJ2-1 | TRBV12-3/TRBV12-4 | CASSPGDSGANEQFF | TGTGCCAGCAGCCCCGGGGATAGCGGGGCCAATGAGCAGTTCTTC
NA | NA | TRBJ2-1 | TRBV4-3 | CASSQDRGAPGEQFF | TGCGCCAGCAGCCAAGATAGGGGAGCACCGGGCGAGCAGTTCTTC
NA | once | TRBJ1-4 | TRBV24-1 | CTTSVSPATNEKLFF | TGTACCACCAGTGTCTCCCCCGCAACTAATGAAAAACTGTTTTTT
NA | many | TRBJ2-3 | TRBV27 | CASGNGPKVGDTQYF | TGTGCCAGCGGAAATGGACCCAAGGTGGGAGATACGCAGTATTTT
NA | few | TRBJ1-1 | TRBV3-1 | CASSPPTEEAFF | TGTGCCAGCAGCCCTCCGACGGAGGAAGCTTTCTTT
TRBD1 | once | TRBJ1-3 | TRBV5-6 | CASSLGTGLSGNTIYF | TGTGCCAGCAGCTTGGGGACAGGTCTCTCTGGAAACACCATATATTTT
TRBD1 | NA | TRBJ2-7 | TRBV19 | CATGDRDYEQYF | TGTGCCACCGGGGACAGGGACTACGAGCAGTACTTC
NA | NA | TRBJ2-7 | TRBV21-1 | CASDPGLGPPDHYEQYF | TGTGCCAGCGATCCGGGCCTGGGCCCACCCGACCACTACGAGCAGTACTTC
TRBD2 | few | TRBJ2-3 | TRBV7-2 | CASRAPGLATDTQYF | TGTGCCAGCAGGGCTCCGGGACTAGCGACAGATACGCAGTATTTT
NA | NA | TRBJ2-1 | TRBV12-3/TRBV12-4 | CASSLGPGGNEQFF | TGTGCCAGCAGTTTAGGCCCTGGGGGCAATGAGCAGTTCTTC
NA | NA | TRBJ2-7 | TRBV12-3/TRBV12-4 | CASSSPPTSDVQYF | TGTGCCAGCAGTTCCCCCCCAACCTCGGATGTGCAGTACTTC
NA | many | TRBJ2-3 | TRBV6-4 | CASKRDPSTDTQYF | TGTGCCAGCAAGAGGGATCCTAGCACAGATACGCAGTATTTT
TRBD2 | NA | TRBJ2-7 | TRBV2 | CASSEERLAGLEQYF | TGTGCCAGCAGTGAAGAGCGACTAGCGGGCCTAGAGCAGTACTTC
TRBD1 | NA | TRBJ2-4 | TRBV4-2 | CASSPAGTGVYF | TGTGCCAGCAGCCCTGCCGGGACAGGGGTTTACTTC
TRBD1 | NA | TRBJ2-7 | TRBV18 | CASSPGQGVTGEQYF | TGTGCCAGCTCACCGGGACAGGGGGTAACAGGCGAGCAGTACTTC
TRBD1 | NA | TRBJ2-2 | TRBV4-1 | CASSRLEIGGLDTGELFF | TGCGCCAGCAGCCGCTTAGAAATAGGGGGCCTGGACACCGGGGAGCTGTTTTTT
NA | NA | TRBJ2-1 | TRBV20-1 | CAHRGSRGDEQFF | TGCGCCCATCGAGGGTCCCGTGGGGATGAGCAGTTCTTC
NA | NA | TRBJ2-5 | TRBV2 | CASGVDSQETQYF | TGTGCCAGCGGGGTGGATAGTCAAGAGACCCAGTACTTC
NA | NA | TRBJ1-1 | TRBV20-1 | CSAKRQQNTEAFF | TGCAGTGCAAAGCGTCAGCAGAACACTGAAGCTTTCTTT